This T cell receptor (beta chain) was identified in a study of blood T cell repertoires in COVID-19. Looking at the study overall: Spain, Italy and the United States supplied samples that represented acute and convalescent COVID-19. T cells, B-cell-depleted T cells, or PBMCs provided the cDNA or gDNA that served as material.

The CDR3 length is 14 residues. Deletions cut 1 base from V and 6 bases from J, with 10 bases between. CDR1 is LGHNA, CDR2 YSLEER, per germline. Original processing methods: Using reference gene primer amplification, nucleated cell counts were estimated. Sequenced by immunoSEQ multiplex PCR; TCRdb stores in-frame clones only, minus some. That table gives V, J and clone size, and the DNA gave D and trimming. The profile shows 97,000 or so clones, 84% of them singletons. The V gene is TRBV4-3, the J gene TRBJ2-1, with a possible D match to TRBD2 (5 bases). Sequencing was done on a sample of peripheral blood. The sequence derives from a human donor in a cohort sampled during active COVID-19. The CDR3: CASSQGGRGNEQFF. The CDR3, as DNA: TGCGCCAGCAGCCAAGGAGGGCGCGGCAATGAGCAGTTCTTC.